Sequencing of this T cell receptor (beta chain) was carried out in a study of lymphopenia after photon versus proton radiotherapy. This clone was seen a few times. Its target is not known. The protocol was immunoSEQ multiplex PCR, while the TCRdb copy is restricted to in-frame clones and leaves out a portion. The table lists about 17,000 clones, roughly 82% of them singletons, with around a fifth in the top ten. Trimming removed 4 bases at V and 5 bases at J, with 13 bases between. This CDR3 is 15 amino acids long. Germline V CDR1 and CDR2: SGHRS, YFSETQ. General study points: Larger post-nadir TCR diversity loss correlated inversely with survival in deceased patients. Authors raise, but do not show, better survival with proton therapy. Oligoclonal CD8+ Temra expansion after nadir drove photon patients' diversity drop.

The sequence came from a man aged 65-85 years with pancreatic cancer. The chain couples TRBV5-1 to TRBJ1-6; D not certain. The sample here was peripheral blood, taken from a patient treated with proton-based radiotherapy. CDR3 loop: CASSLDHSDNSPLHF. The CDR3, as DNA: TGCGCCAGCAGCCTGGACCATTCGGATAATTCACCCCTCCACTTT.